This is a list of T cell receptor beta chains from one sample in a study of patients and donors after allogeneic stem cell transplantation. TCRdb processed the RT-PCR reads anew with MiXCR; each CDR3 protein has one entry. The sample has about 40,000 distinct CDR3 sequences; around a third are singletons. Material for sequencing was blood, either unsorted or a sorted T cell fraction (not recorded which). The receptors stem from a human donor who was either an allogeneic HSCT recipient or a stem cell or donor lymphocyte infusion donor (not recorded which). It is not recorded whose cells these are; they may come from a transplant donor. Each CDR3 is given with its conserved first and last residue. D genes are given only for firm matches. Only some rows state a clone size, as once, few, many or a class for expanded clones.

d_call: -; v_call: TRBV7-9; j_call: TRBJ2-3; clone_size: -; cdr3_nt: TGTGCCAGCAGGTCCGGGACCCTATTTTCCACAGATACGCAGTATTTT; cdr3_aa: CASRSGTLFSTDTQYF
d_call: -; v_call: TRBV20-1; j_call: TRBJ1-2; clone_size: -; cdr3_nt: TGCAGTGCTAGAGGGCTCCGGGCAGCTAACTATGGCTACACCTTC; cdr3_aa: CSARGLRAANYGYTF
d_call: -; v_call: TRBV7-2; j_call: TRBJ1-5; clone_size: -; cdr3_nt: TGTGCCAGCAGCTTAGTGGCAGGGGTAGATGGGCCCCAGCATTTT; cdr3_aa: CASSLVAGVDGPQHF
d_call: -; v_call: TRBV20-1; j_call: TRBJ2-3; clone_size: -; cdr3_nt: TGCAGTGCTAGTCCTAGCGCCTATCTAGATACGCAGTATTTT; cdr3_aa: CSASPSAYLDTQYF
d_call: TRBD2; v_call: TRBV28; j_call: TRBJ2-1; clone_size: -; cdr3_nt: TGTGCCAGCAGCCTAATACGGACTAGCGGTGGCGTGGATGAGCAGTTCTTC; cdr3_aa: CASSLIRTSGGVDEQFF
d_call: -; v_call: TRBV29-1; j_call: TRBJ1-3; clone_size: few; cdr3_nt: TGCAGCGTTGAGAAACTGAGCTCTGGAAACACCATATATTTT; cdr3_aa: CSVEKLSSGNTIYF
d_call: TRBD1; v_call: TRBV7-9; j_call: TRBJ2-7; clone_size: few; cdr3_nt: TGTGCCAGCAGCTTAGGGAGACAGGGGGACTCCTACGAGCAGTACTTC; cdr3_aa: CASSLGRQGDSYEQYF
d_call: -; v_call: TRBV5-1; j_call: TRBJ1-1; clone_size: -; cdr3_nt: TGCGCCAGCAGCTTGGGGCAGGAGGGGGGAGCTTTCTTT; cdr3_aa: CASSLGQEGGAFF
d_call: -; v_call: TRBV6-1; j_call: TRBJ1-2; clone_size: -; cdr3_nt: TGTGCCAGCGGTGTGGGCCGGAACTATGGCTACACCTTC; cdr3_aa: CASGVGRNYGYTF
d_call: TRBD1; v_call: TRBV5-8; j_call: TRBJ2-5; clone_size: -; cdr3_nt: TGTGCCAGCAGCATTGACAGGGGAGAGACCCAGTACTTC; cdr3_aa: CASSIDRGETQYF
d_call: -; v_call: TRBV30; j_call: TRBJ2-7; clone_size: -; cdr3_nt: TGTGCCTGGAGGCCAAGGACAGATCGGGGATACGAGCAGTACTTC; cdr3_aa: CAWRPRTDRGYEQYF
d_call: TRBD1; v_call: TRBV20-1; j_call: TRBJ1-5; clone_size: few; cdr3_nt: TGCAGTGCTATTCGGGACAGGGATCAGCCCCAGCATTTT; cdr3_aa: CSAIRDRDQPQHF
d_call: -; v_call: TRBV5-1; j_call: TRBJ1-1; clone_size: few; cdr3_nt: TGCGCCAGCAGCTCCGACAGACCCAACACTGAAGCTTTCTTT; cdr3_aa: CASSSDRPNTEAFF
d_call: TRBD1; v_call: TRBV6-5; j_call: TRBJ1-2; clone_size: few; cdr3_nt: TGTGCCAGCAGACCGGGACAGGGGAAGGGCTACACCTTC; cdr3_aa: CASRPGQGKGYTF
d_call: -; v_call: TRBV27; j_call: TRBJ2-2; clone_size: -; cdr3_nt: TGTGCCAGCAGTCGAAACACCGGGGAGCTGTTT; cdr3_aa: CASSRNTGELF
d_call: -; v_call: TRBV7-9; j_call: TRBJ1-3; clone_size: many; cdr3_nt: TGTGCCAGCAGCTTCCAGGGGCCCTCTGGAAACACCATATATTTT; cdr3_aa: CASSFQGPSGNTIYF
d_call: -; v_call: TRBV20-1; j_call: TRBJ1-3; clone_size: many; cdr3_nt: TGCAGTGCTAGACGGGGGCTGGCAGGACCTGGAAACACCATATATTTT; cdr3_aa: CSARRGLAGPGNTIYF
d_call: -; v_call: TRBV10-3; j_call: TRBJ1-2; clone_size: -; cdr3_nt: TGTGCCATCAGTGAAGTTTTTGGACATTCCTCTTTGGATGGCTACACCTTC; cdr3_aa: CAISEVFGHSSLDGYTF
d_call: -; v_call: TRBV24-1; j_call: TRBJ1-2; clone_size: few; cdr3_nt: TGTGCCACCAGACAGCTCTATGGCTACACCTTC; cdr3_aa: CATRQLYGYTF
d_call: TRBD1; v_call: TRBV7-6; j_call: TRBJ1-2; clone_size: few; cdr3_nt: TGTGCCAGCAGCTTACCCGACAGGGGCGATGGCTACACCTTC; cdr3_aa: CASSLPDRGDGYTF